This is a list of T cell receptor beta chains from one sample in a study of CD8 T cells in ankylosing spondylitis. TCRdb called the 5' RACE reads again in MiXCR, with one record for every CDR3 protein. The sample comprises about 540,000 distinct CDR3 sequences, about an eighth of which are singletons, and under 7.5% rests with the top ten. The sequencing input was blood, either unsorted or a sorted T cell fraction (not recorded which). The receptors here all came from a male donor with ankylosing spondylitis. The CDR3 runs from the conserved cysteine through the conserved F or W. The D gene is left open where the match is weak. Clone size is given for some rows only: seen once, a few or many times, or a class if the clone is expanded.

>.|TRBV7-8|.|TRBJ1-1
CASSRGVGGTEAFF
TGTGCCAGCAGCCGGGGGGTTGGGGGGACTGAAGCTTTCTTT
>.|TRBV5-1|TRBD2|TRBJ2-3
CASSVSSGYTDTQYF
TGCGCCAGCAGCGTTTCTAGCGGCTACACAGATACGCAGTATTTT
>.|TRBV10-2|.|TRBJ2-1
CASSPGRNYNEQFF
TGCGCCAGCAGCCCGGGACGGAACTACAATGAGCAGTTCTTC
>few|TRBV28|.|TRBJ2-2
CASRFPGRTTGELFF
TGTGCCAGCAGATTCCCGGGACGGACCACCGGGGAGCTGTTTTTT
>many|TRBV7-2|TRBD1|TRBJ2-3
CASSETGFSDTQYF
TGTGCCAGCAGCGAGACAGGGTTTTCAGATACGCAGTATTTT
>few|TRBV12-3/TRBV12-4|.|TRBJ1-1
CASSLGLSHTEAFF
TGTGCCAGCAGTTTGGGACTCTCCCACACTGAAGCTTTCTTT
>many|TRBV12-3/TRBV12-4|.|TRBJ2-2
CASSPLPGANTGELFF
TGTGCCAGCAGTCCCCTCCCGGGCGCGAACACCGGGGAGCTGTTTTTT
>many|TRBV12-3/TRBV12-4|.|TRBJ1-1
CASTQAMGAGTEAFF
TGTGCCAGCACCCAAGCCATGGGAGCGGGCACTGAAGCTTTCTTT
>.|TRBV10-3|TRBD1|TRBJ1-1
CAISDSQGESTEAFF
TGTGCCATCAGTGATTCCCAGGGGGAGAGCACTGAAGCTTTCTTT
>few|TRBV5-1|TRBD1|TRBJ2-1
CASSPQGTGSYNEQFF
TGCGCCAGCAGCCCCCAGGGGACAGGATCCTACAATGAGCAGTTCTTC
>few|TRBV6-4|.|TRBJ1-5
CASSDEENQPQHF
TGTGCCAGCAGTGACGAGGAGAATCAGCCCCAGCATTTT
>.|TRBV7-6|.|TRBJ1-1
CASSLARGTGRGTEAFF
TGTGCCAGCAGCTTAGCGCGGGGGACCGGAAGGGGCACTGAAGCTTTCTTT
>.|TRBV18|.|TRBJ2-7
CASSQDWYEQYF
TGTGCCAGCTCTCAAGACTGGTACGAGCAGTACTTC
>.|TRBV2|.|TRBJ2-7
CASIYRDSYEQYF
TGTGCCAGCATTTACAGGGACTCCTACGAGCAGTACTTC
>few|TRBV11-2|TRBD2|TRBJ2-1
CASSLDWDGGTNEQFF
TGTGCCAGCAGCTTAGATTGGGACGGGGGGACCAATGAGCAGTTCTTC
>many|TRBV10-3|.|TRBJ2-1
CASQTEAYNEQFF
TGTGCCAGCCAGACAGAGGCGTACAATGAGCAGTTCTTC